The 5 T cell receptor beta chains presented below share a single source sample, sequenced in a study of T cells after yellow fever vaccination. TCRdb called the 5' RACE reads again in MiXCR, with one record for every CDR3 protein. The sample lists 110,000 to 150,000 distinct CDR3 sequences, 5% to 7.5% occurring once. The material was CD4+ T cells sorted from PBMCs, obtained 10 days after the yellow fever booster vaccination. The receptors here all came from a man younger than 45 who received the YFV17D yellow fever vaccine.

This clonotype has only a few counts. This chain connects TRBV20-1 to TRBJ2-2, with 11 bases aligning to TRBD2. The CDR3 has 19 residues. V shed 1 base and J 2 bases; nucleotides not matched to a gene: 12. The germline CDR1 and CDR2 sequences are DFQATT and SNEGSKA (reference sequence). The DNA of the CDR3 is TGCAGTGCTAGAGCGAGGAAGCCTAGCGGGGGGAGAAACACCGGGGAGCTGTTTTTT. Translating gives CSARARKPSGGRNTGELFF.

This clonotype has at least ten counts. This chain uses TRBV28 with TRBJ2-3; D possibly uses TRBD1 or TRBD2 (5 bases each). Trimming pared 5 bases from V and 6 bases from J, leaving 21 bases between. The CDR3 length is 16 residues. From germline, CDR1 is MDHEN and CDR2 SYDVKM. CDR3 in DNA: TGTGCCAGCAGTGAACTGTGGATGGGGCGGGTTGATACGCAGTATTTT. Its translation is CASSELWMGRVDTQYF.

With regard to this clonotype: A read error is possible here, since a much larger clone lies one base away. This chain connects TRBV5-1 to TRBJ2-5; 7 bases map to TRBD1. From germline, CDR1 is SGHRS and CDR2 YFSETQ. Trimming removed 3 bases from V and 1 base from J; junction bases left unmatched: 12. This CDR3 is built from 17 residues. Here the CDR3 DNA reads TGCGCCAGCAGCTCTCCCACAGGGGCTCCTTTCCAAGAGACCCAGTACTTC. This encodes CASSSPTGAPFQETQYF.

At least ten counts were recorded for this clonotype. The rearrangement joins TRBV3-1 to TRBJ2-7; TRBD1 matches at 7 bases. The V gene's germline CDR1 is LGHDT and CDR2 YNNKEL (reference sequence). There are 13 residues in the CDR3. J gave up 3 bases and V 5 bases, and 4 bases lay outside the gene matches. CDR3 nucleotide sequence: TGTGCCAGCAGCGAGGGGGCGGACTACGAGCAGTACTTC. Translating it yields CASSEGADYEQYF.

In its sample, this clonotype was seen many times. The CDR3 DNA is TGTGCCAGCAGTTCCGGGACTAGCGGGAGGAATAGCCCCTACAATGAGCAGTTCTTC. This codes for CASSSGTSGRNSPYNEQFF. The J gene is TRBJ2-1, the V gene TRBV25-1; the match to TRBD2 covers 15 bases. Germline V gene data show CDR1 as MGHDK and CDR2 as SYGVNS. The J segment lost 2 bases and the V segment lost 5 bases, leaving 10 bases of the junction unmatched. The CDR3 contains 19 residues. Variable domain in full (rest from reference TRBV25-1 and TRBJ2-1): EADIYQTPRYLVIGTGKKITLECSQTMGHDKMYWYQQDPGMELHLIHYSYGVNSTEKGDLSSESTVSRIRTEHFPLTLESARPSHTSQYLCASSSGTSGRNSPYNEQFFGPGTRLTVL.